One sample yielded the 27 T cell receptor beta chains listed below, sequenced in a study of cytomegalovirus exposure and HLA in healthy donors. The PCR had 60 Vbeta and 13 Jbeta primers. Profiling relied on immunoSEQ multiplex PCR, and the TCRdb table lists in-frame clones only, not all of them. Here the sample spans some 120,000 clones, approximately 80% being singletons. Sequencing input: PBMCs. All receptors derive from a human donor in good health.

The rearrangement links TRBV10-1 to TRBJ2-7, with 12 bases lining up with TRBD2. Trimming cost V 4 bases and J 2 bases; bases outside gene matches: 3. This CDR3 is 15 amino acids long. The germline CDR1 and CDR2 sequences are WNHNN and SYGVQD (reference sequence). CDR3 sequence (DNA): TGCGCCAGCAGTGGAAGACTAGCGGGAGCCTACGAGCAGTACTTC. Translated: CASSGRLAGAYEQYF.

The J gene is TRBJ1-4, the V gene TRBV4-2; 7 bases are a match to TRBD1. Germline V CDR1 and CDR2: LGHNA, YNFKEQ. The trim removed 0 bases at V and 5 bases at J, leaving 6 bases unmatched. This CDR3 is 16 amino acids long. CDR3 amino acids: CASSQDYGRGNEKLFF. Written as DNA, the CDR3 is TGTGCCAGCAGCCAAGATTATGGCAGGGGGAATGAAAAACTGTTTTTT.

The chain couples TRBV15 to TRBJ2-2; D unclear. V dropped 2 bases and J dropped 0 bases, with 4 bases sitting between them. This CDR3 region has 14 residues. Germline assignment: CDR1 LNHNV and CDR2 YYDKDF (reference sequence). CDR3 in amino acids: CATSRHPNTGELFF. CDR3 nucleotides: TGTGCCACCAGCAGACATCCGAACACCGGGGAGCTGTTTTTT.

The chain couples TRBV4-1 to TRBJ2-1; TRBD1 aligns across 10 bases. The CDR3 totals 14 residues. The V segment lost 1 base and the J segment 6 bases; nucleotides outside the gene matches: 0. In germline, CDR1 is MGHRA, CDR2 YSYEKL. CDR3 sequence reads: CASSQGTGGNEQFF. Written as DNA, the CDR3 is TGCGCCAGCAGCCAAGGGACAGGGGGCAATGAGCAGTTCTTC.

The chain links TRBV6-5 to TRBJ2-7; a weak D match, TRBD1 (5 bases). There are 11 residues in the CDR3. V was pared by 11 bases and J by 4 bases, with 12 bases between. Germline CDR1 is MNHEY and CDR2 is SVGAGI. This CDR3 is CAGQGAYEQYF. CDR3 coding DNA: TGTGCCGGCCAAGGGGCTTACGAGCAGTACTTC.

Remarks on this clone: The same CDR3 arises from other DNA sequences in this sample as well. This chain uses TRBV5-8 with TRBJ2-5; 11 nucleotides agree with TRBD2. J was trimmed by 2 bases and V by 0 bases; bases with no gene match: 3. CDR3 size: 16 residues. Germline V gene data show CDR1 as SGHTS and CDR2 as YDEGEE. The CDR3 sequence is CASSLGLAGIQETQYF. DNA of the CDR3: TGTGCCAGCAGCTTGGGACTAGCGGGAATACAAGAGACCCAGTACTTC.

The rearrangement links TRBV14 to TRBJ2-7; D is undetermined. The CDR3 loop spans 14 amino acids. Trimming took 4 bases from V and 5 from J, leaving 15 bases between them. CDR1 and CDR2 from the germline V gene are SGHDN and FVKESK. The CDR3 spells CASSPEWVSNEQYF. The CDR3 DNA reads as TGTGCCAGCAGCCCGGAATGGGTTAGCAACGAGCAGTACTTC.

The chain joins TRBV7-9 to TRBJ1-1; the D is unclear. This CDR3 is built from 15 residues. Germline V gene lookup returns CDR1 SEHNR and CDR2 FQNEAQ (reference sequence). Trimming pared 1 base from V and 0 bases from J, leaving 9 bases between. The CDR3: CASSLVGQMNTEAFF. In DNA, the CDR3 is TGTGCCAGCAGCTTAGTTGGGCAGATGAACACTGAAGCTTTCTTT. Full variable domain (rest looked up from reference TRBV7-9 and TRBJ1-1): DTGVSQNPRHKITKRGQNVTFRCDPISEHNRLYWYRQTLGQGPEFLTYFQNEAQLEKSRLLSDRFSAERPKGSFSTLEIQRTEQGDSAMYLCASSLVGQMNTEAFFGQGTRLTVV.

The chain uses TRBV6-5 and TRBJ2-4, with D possibly TRBD2 on 5 matching bases. The CDR3 loop spans 15 amino acids. V lost 0 bases to trimming and J lost 6 bases, with 12 bases between them. Looked up from germline, CDR1 is MNHEY and CDR2 is SVGAGI. CDR3 amino acids: CASSYSFGRGNIQYF. In DNA, the CDR3 is TGTGCCAGCAGTTACTCGTTTGGACGGGGAAACATTCAGTACTTC.

The V gene is TRBV28, the J gene TRBJ2-7; TRBD2 agrees at 10 bases. Germline V CDR1 and CDR2: MDHEN, SYDVKM. After removal of 4 bases from V and 2 bases from J, the junction contained 2 bases not matched to a gene. There are 14 residues in the CDR3. The chain's CDR3 is CASSWTSGTYEQYF. CDR3 in DNA: TGTGCCAGCAGTTGGACTAGCGGAACCTACGAGCAGTACTTC.

This clone has more than one count but fewer than ten. The rearrangement links TRBV19 to TRBJ2-7; TRBD2 matches at 12 bases. CDR3 size: 16 residues. V trimming: 3 bases; J trimming: 7 bases; junction bases outside the gene matches: 10. The germline CDR1 and CDR2 sequences are LNHDA and SQIVND (reference sequence). The chain's CDR3 is CASSMRLAGERGEQYF. The CDR3 nucleotides are TGTGCCAGTAGTATGCGACTAGCGGGAGAACGGGGTGAGCAGTACTTC.

The chain links TRBV5-1 to TRBJ1-2; 9 bases match TRBD1. J was trimmed by 4 bases and V by 4 bases; bases with no gene match: 14. The V gene's germline CDR1 is SGHRS and CDR2 YFSETQ. The CDR3 extends over 17 amino acids. Here the CDR3 reads CASSPSPSGQGAYGYTF. The CDR3 coding sequence is TGCGCCAGCAGCCCTTCACCTTCGGGACAGGGCGCCTATGGCTACACCTTC.

The chain uses TRBV7-6 and TRBJ2-1; 13 nucleotides match TRBD2. Germline values: CDR1 SGHVS, CDR2 FNYEAQ. V shed 10 bases and J 6 bases; nucleotides not matched to a gene: 3. The CDR3 loop spans 13 amino acids. The CDR3 reads CATRTSGSNEQFF. The CDR3 DNA follows: TGTGCCACCAGGACTAGCGGGAGCAATGAGCAGTTCTTC. The complete variable domain, with remaining parts taken from reference TRBV7-6 and TRBJ2-1, reads GAGVSQSPRYKVTKRGQDVALRCDPISGHVSLYWYRQALGQGPEFLTYFNYEAQQDKSGLPNDRFSAERPEGSISTLTIQRTEQRDSAMYRCATRTSGSNEQFFGPGTRLTVL.

This clone was seen only once. The chain couples TRBV19 to TRBJ2-1; D is perhaps TRBD2 (5 bases). Trimming shortened V by 8 bases and J by 10 bases, and 9 bases separated the two germline ends. In germline, CDR1 is LNHDA, CDR2 SQIVND (reference sequence). The CDR3 covers 10 residues. The CDR3 here is CASGESEQFF. CDR3 in DNA: TGTGCCAGTGGGGAGTCCGAGCAGTTCTTC.

The genes are TRBV6-6 and TRBJ2-7, with TRBD2 identical over 8 bases. With 3 bases clipped from V and 0 bases from J, the junction kept 7 bases outside the gene matches. Germline-derived CDR1 and CDR2 are MNHNY and SVGAGI (reference sequence). This CDR3 is built from 16 residues. The CDR3 region has the DNA TGTGCCAGCAGTTATGGGCTAGCGGGTACCTCCTACGAGCAGTACTTC. It is translated as CASSYGLAGTSYEQYF.

In the case of this clone: Other DNA variants within this sample encode the same CDR3. V usage is TRBV19 and J usage is TRBJ1-3; no definite D call. Trimming took 0 bases from V and 4 from J, leaving 4 bases between them. The CDR3 has 13 amino acids. CDR1 is LNHDA and CDR2 is SQIVND in the germline V gene (reference sequence). The CDR3 sequence: CASSIDLGNTIYF. The CDR3 DNA reads TGTGCCAGTAGTATAGATCTGGGAAACACCATATATTTT. The full variable domain, with the rest looked up from reference TRBV19 and TRBJ1-3, is DGGITQSPKYLFRKEGQNVTLSCEQNLNHDAMYWYRQDPGQGLRLIYYSQIVNDFQKGDIAEGYSVSREKKESFPLTVTSAQKNPTAFYLCASSIDLGNTIYFGEGSWLTVV.

V is TRBV28 and J is TRBJ1-1; perhaps TRBD1 as D (6 bases). In germline, CDR1 is MDHEN, CDR2 SYDVKM. V gave up 5 bases and J gave up 6 bases, with 22 bases separating them. The CDR3 spans 16 residues. DNA of the CDR3: TGTGCCAGCAGTATAGGGGGGGGAGGGGCTCTCCCTGAAGCTTTCTTT. This translates into CASSIGGGGALPEAFF.

Only one count was recorded for this clone. The chain uses TRBV11-1 and TRBJ2-5; a weak D match, TRBD1 (6 bases). Germline loops: CDR1 SGHAT, CDR2 FQDESV (reference sequence). The CDR3 has 13 amino acids. Trimming shortened V by 4 bases and J by 2 bases, and 8 bases separated the two germline ends. CDR3 amino acids: CASSYRGQETQYF. The CDR3 region has the DNA TGTGCCAGCAGCTATAGGGGGCAAGAGACCCAGTACTTC.

This clone was picked up one time. The chain recombines TRBV10-2 with TRBJ1-5; D is undetermined. Germline lookup yields CDR1 WSHSY and CDR2 SAAADI. This CDR3 is built from 14 residues. Trimming pared 3 bases from V and 5 bases from J, leaving 11 bases between. CDR3 loop: CASSESNIYQPQHF. CDR3 bases: TGCGCCAGCAGTGAATCCAACATATATCAGCCCCAGCATTTT.

V usage is TRBV5-1 and J usage is TRBJ1-5; D is uncertain. There are 13 residues in the CDR3. Looked up from germline, CDR1 is SGHRS and CDR2 is YFSETQ. Trimming removed 2 bases from V and 0 bases from J, with 3 bases in between. CDR3 DNA sequence: TGCGCCAGCAGCTTACATAGCAATCAGCCCCAGCATTTT. Translation: CASSLHSNQPQHF.

V is TRBV5-5 and J is TRBJ1-3, with D possibly being TRBD1 (6 bases). Trimming stripped 4 bases from V and 6 bases from J, with 17 bases between. The CDR3 is 15 residues long. In germline, CDR1 is SGHKS, CDR2 YYEKEE (reference sequence). CDR3 region: CASSISPQGLNTIYF. DNA for the CDR3: TGTGCCAGCAGCATATCCCCCCAGGGGCTAAACACCATATATTTT.

The chain employs TRBV7-2 and TRBJ1-4, with a possible D match to TRBD1 (6 bases). CDR3 length equals 15 residues. CDR1 and CDR2 from the germline V gene are SGHTA and FQGNSA. The V end lost 4 bases, the J end lost 0 bases, and 9 bases lay between the germline ends. CDR3 DNA: TGTGCCAGCAGCTACGGACAGACAACTAATGAAAAACTGTTTTTT. Translated, it gives CASSYGQTTNEKLFF.

Only one count was recorded for this clone. V and J are TRBV5-1 and TRBJ1-6, with 8 bases matching TRBD1. Germline V CDR1 and CDR2: SGHRS, YFSETQ. This CDR3 spans 18 amino acids. The ends lost 0 bases at V and 2 bases at J; junction bases unmatched: 7. The CDR3 DNA follows: TGCGCCAGCAGCTTGGGGCAGGGGGCTGGAACCTATAATTCACCCCTCCACTTT. This codes for CASSLGQGAGTYNSPLHF.

The gene calls are TRBV9 and TRBJ2-3; D is ambiguous. The CDR3 consists of 15 residues. V was cut by 3 bases and J by 0 bases, with 11 bases left in between. In germline, CDR1 is SGDLS, CDR2 YYNGEE. DNA for the CDR3: TGTGCCAGCAGCGCTCCTGGGCTCAGCACAGATACGCAGTATTTT. Translated, it gives CASSAPGLSTDTQYF.

Here the CDR3 reads CASSLSRSGNTIYF. CDR3 bases: TGTGCCAGCAGTTTATCCCGCTCTGGAAACACCATATATTTT. The chain combines TRBV27 with TRBJ1-3; D is unclear. Between the trimmed V and J ends, which lost 0 bases and 0 bases, there was a span of 3 bases. Germline V gene lookup returns CDR1 MNHEY and CDR2 SMNVEV (reference sequence). The CDR3 runs to 14 residues.

The table lists this clone with a few counts. CDR3 DNA: TGTGCCAGCAGCTTAGGAGCGGGGGTTAATGAAAAACTGTTTTTT. Its translation is CASSLGAGVNEKLFF. The chain joins TRBV7-9 to TRBJ1-4, with D possibly TRBD1 on 5 matching bases. CDR3 size: 15 residues. Between the trimmed V and J ends, which lost 1 base and 4 bases, there was a span of 10 bases. The germline V gene encodes CDR1 SEHNR and CDR2 FQNEAQ (reference sequence). The variable domain in full, with the rest retrieved from reference TRBV7-9 and TRBJ1-4, is DTGVSQNPRHKITKRGQNVTFRCDPISEHNRLYWYRQTLGQGPEFLTYFQNEAQLEKSRLLSDRFSAERPKGSFSTLEIQRTEQGDSAMYLCASSLGAGVNEKLFFGSGTQLSVL.

The rearrangement uses TRBV2 and TRBJ1-1; 10 nucleotides align to TRBD1. The CDR3 length is 14 residues. V gave up 5 bases and J gave up 5 bases; unmatched junction bases: 5. Germline lookup yields CDR1 SNHLY and CDR2 FYNNEI. Here the CDR3 reads CASSRGQGGTEAFF. CDR3 nucleotides: TGTGCCAGCAGTAGAGGACAGGGGGGAACTGAAGCTTTCTTT. Together with reference TRBV2 and TRBJ1-1, the CDR3 gives the full variable domain: EPEVTQTPSHQVTQMGQEVILRCVPISNHLYFYWYRQILGQKVEFLVSFYNNEISEKSEIFDDQFSVERPDGSNFTLKIRSTKLEDSAMYFCASSRGQGGTEAFFGQGTRLTVV.